Listed below are T cell receptor beta chains from one sample, sequenced in a study of T-cell reconstitution after alpha-beta-depleted transplantation in children. In TCRdb, the PCR reads were re-called with MiXCR into one record per CDR3 protein. Counted here are about 640,000 distinct CDR3 sequences, approximately 16% occurring once; the ten biggest clones make up 0.85% to 1.3%. Sequencing used PBMCs from the stem cell graft donor, obtained from the stem cell graft. The receptors shown here come from a human donor who donated a stem cell graft to a child with acute myeloid leukemia. The CDR3 runs from the conserved cysteine through the conserved F or W. The D gene is left open where the match is weak. Some rows have no size entry. The others give once, few or many, or a class for an expanded clone.

>TRBV7-2|TRBJ2-3|NA|NA
TGTGCCAGCAGCGCTTCTTTAGATACGCAGTATTTT
CASSASLDTQYF
>TRBV7-2|TRBJ1-4|NA|NA
TGTGCCAGCAGTTTTACCGGGACGGTTCGGACTAATGAAAAACTGTTTTTT
CASSFTGTVRTNEKLFF
>TRBV12-3/TRBV12-4|TRBJ2-1|NA|few
TGTGCCAGCAGAGACGACTCCCCCAAGCAGTTCTTC
CASRDDSPKQFF
>TRBV29-1|TRBJ2-5|NA|many
TGCAGCGCAAAAACCGTTAGCGGAAGCCGAGAGACCCAGTACTTC
CSAKTVSGSRETQYF
>TRBV7-9|TRBJ2-1|NA|many
TGTGCCAGCAGCCCGGGGGTCCTCTACAATGAGCAGTTCTTC
CASSPGVLYNEQFF
>TRBV20-1|TRBJ2-5|NA|few
TGCAGTTCGGCAGGGACTCCAAAAGATGGGACCCAGTACTTC
CSSAGTPKDGTQYF
>TRBV12-3/TRBV12-4|TRBJ2-1|TRBD2|many
TGTGCCAGCAGTTCCGGGACTAGCGACATCCATGAGCAGTTCTTC
CASSSGTSDIHEQFF
>TRBV15|TRBJ2-2|TRBD2|few
TGTGCCACCAGCAGTAAAGTCCTGGGACTAGCGGGGGGGCCGTTCGGGGAGCTGTTTTTT
CATSSKVLGLAGGPFGELFF
>TRBV7-2|TRBJ2-1|TRBD1|many
TGTGCCAGCAGCTTTCTGGACAGGGGTGGTGATGAGCAGTTCTTC
CASSFLDRGGDEQFF
>TRBV29-1|TRBJ2-2|TRBD2|many
TGCAGCGTTGCTAGCGGGGGGGGGAACACCGGGGAGCTGTTTTTT
CSVASGGGNTGELFF
>TRBV29-1|TRBJ1-2|NA|NA
TGCAGCGTTGAGGGCCCCTCAAACTATGGCTACACCTTC
CSVEGPSNYGYTF
>TRBV5-1|TRBJ2-1|NA|many
TGCGCCAGCATGACAGGCTACAATGAGCAGTTCTTC
CASMTGYNEQFF
>TRBV7-3|TRBJ1-2|TRBD1|NA
TGTGCCAGCAGCCCTGGACAGGTGACCCCCTATGGCTACACCTTC
CASSPGQVTPYGYTF
>TRBV5-1|TRBJ2-3|TRBD2|once
TGCGCCAGCAGGTGGCGGGGGGACACAGATACGCAGTATTTT
CASRWRGDTDTQYF
>TRBV5-6|TRBJ2-1|TRBD1|few
TGTGCCAGCAGCCCCGGGACAGGGCGTTACAATGAGCAGTTCTTC
CASSPGTGRYNEQFF
>TRBV12-3/TRBV12-4|TRBJ1-4|NA|few
TGTGCCAGCAGTTCCTCGGGAGGCGCTAATGAAAAACTGTTTTTT
CASSSSGGANEKLFF
>TRBV10-2|TRBJ2-1|TRBD1|few
TGCGCCAGCAGTGAGAGGGACAGACTTTACAATGAGCAGTTCTTC
CASSERDRLYNEQFF
>TRBV12-3/TRBV12-4|TRBJ2-3|NA|many
TGTGCCAGTCCGCGCCCTCCGCTGCGCGGCCTCACAGATACGCAGTATTTT
CASPRPPLRGLTDTQYF
>TRBV10-3|TRBJ2-2|TRBD1|few
TGTGCCATCGGACGCACGGACAGGGGAGACACCGGGGAGCTGTTTTTT
CAIGRTDRGDTGELFF
>TRBV20-1|TRBJ1-4|NA|many
TGCAGTGCTAGAGGGGACCTAAAAGAAAAACTGTTTTTT
CSARGDLKEKLFF
>TRBV20-1|TRBJ2-3|TRBD1|NA
TGCAGTGCTAGAGACATAGAAGGGGGCTCAAATACGCAGTATTTT
CSARDIEGGSNTQYF
>TRBV20-1|TRBJ1-4|NA|many
TGCAGTGCTAGAAATTTTGCAACTAATGAAAAACTGTTTTTT
CSARNFATNEKLFF